Listed here are 26 T cell receptor beta chains from one sample, sequenced in a study of blood T cell repertoires in COVID-19. Assay: immunoSEQ multiplex PCR; the TCRdb copy retains only in-frame clones and omits some. The sample has 150,000 to 200,000 clones, around 90% seen once; the top ten hold about 0.66%. The sequenced sample was peripheral blood. The receptors come from a man aged 45-65 years with acute or convalescent COVID-19.

The chain combines TRBV3-1 (or the pseudogene TRBV3-2) with TRBJ2-3, with 14 bases identical to TRBD2. The CDR3 runs to 15 residues. Germline CDR1 LGHDT, CDR2 YNNKEL (reference sequence). The trim removed 8 bases at V and 6 bases at J, leaving 7 bases unmatched. The CDR3 loop is CASSPRTSGRDTQYF. Written as DNA, the CDR3 is TGTGCCAGCTCCCCCCGGACTAGCGGGAGGGATACGCAGTATTTT.

The chain carries TRBV19 and TRBJ2-5; TRBD1 is a possible D gene (6 bases). The CDR3 is 13 amino acids. V was cut by 9 bases and J by 2 bases, with 13 bases left in between. Germline CDR1 and CDR2: LNHDA and SQIVND (reference sequence). The CDR3 DNA is TGTGCCAGCCGGGGACAACCTCAAGAGACCCAGTACTTC. Translated, it gives CASRGQPQETQYF.

The chain joins TRBV29-1 to TRBJ1-2; possible D gene TRBD1, 6 bases. The CDR3 contains 12 residues. The germline gives CDR1 SQVTM, CDR2 ANQGSEA. Between the trimmed V and J ends, which lost 7 bases and 9 bases, there was a span of 18 bases. The CDR3 sequence is CSARGGSMSYTF. As DNA, the CDR3 is TGCAGCGCCAGGGGAGGGTCTATGAGCTACACCTTC. Combining the CDR3 with reference TRBV29-1 and TRBJ1-2 gives the whole variable domain SAVISQKPSRDICQRGTSLTIQCQVDSQVTMMFWYRQQPGQSLTLIATANQGSEATYESGFVIDKFPISRPNLTFSTLTVSNMSPEDSSIYLCSARGGSMSYTFGSGTRLTVV.

The chain links TRBV5-1 to TRBJ1-1, with 12 bases aligning to TRBD1. This CDR3 spans 17 amino acids. The V gene's germline CDR1 is SGHRS and CDR2 YFSETQ. Trimming cost V 4 bases and J 4 bases; bases outside gene matches: 11. The CDR3 region has the DNA TGCGCCAGCAGCGCGGGGACAGGGGGCGGAAGGAGCACTGAAGCTTTCTTT. Translating it yields CASSAGTGGGRSTEAFF.

The sample holds one count of this clone. The genes are TRBV7-2 and TRBJ2-2; 10 bases are a match to TRBD2. Trimming at V came to 5 bases and at J to 7 bases, leaving 19 bases not matched to a gene. The CDR3 has 19 residues. Germline V gene sequence: CDR1 SGHTA, CDR2 FQGNSA. CDR3 residues: CASSPPPKRGGAEGGELFF. CDR3 DNA sequence: TGTGCCAGCAGCCCGCCCCCCAAGCGGGGGGGTGCTGAAGGCGGGGAGCTGTTTTTT.

In DNA form, the CDR3 reads TGTGCCTGGAGTATAGGACAGGGGGCCTCCTACGAGCAGTACTTC. Its translation is CAWSIGQGASYEQYF. The chain employs TRBV30 and TRBJ2-7, with 11 bases matching TRBD1. The CDR3 consists of 15 residues. From germline, CDR1 is GTSNPN and CDR2 SVGIG (reference sequence). Trimming at V came to 2 bases and at J to 0 bases, leaving 3 bases not matched to a gene.

The rearrangement joins TRBV6-6 to TRBJ2-1; D remains ambiguous. Trimming pared 5 bases from V and 5 bases from J, leaving 4 bases between. The germline V gene encodes CDR1 MNHNY and CDR2 SVGAGI (reference sequence). The length of the CDR3 is 11 residues. CDR3 sequence (DNA): TGTGCCAGCAGTCACAACAATGAGCAGTTCTTC. Its translation is CASSHNNEQFF.

The gene calls are TRBV5-4 and TRBJ2-1; D not certain. CDR1 is SGHNT, CDR2 YYREEE, per germline (reference sequence). CDR3 size: 15 residues. Trimming removed 3 bases at V and 12 bases at J, with 22 bases between. The CDR3 sequence is CASSYGGYWASWQFF. The CDR3, as DNA: TGTGCCAGCAGCTATGGTGGCTACTGGGCGAGTTGGCAGTTCTTC.

The rearrangement joins TRBV11-2 to TRBJ1-6, with TRBD1 identical over 8 bases. The V gene's germline CDR1 is SGHAT and CDR2 FQNNGV. This CDR3 comprises 16 residues. After removal of 3 bases from V and 10 bases from J, the junction contained 11 bases not matched to a gene. The CDR3 sequence is CASSFNSGQGGSPLHF. Written as DNA, the CDR3 is TGTGCCAGCAGCTTTAATTCTGGACAGGGTGGGTCACCCCTCCACTTT.

This sequence joins TRBV5-1 and TRBJ2-1, with TRBD1 as a possible D gene (7 bases). CDR3 length: 15 amino acids. With 4 bases removed from V and 4 bases from J, the gap between germline ends came to 15 bases. Germline V gene data show CDR1 as SGHRS and CDR2 as YFSETQ. DNA of the CDR3: TGCGCCAGCAGCCCCGGCGGGACAGCTTACAATGAGCAGTTCTTC. Its protein product is CASSPGGTAYNEQFF.

This clone was counted a single time. The rearrangement uses TRBV24-1 and TRBJ1-5; TRBD1 matches 8 bases. With V trimmed by 4 bases and J by 7 bases, 8 bases remained unmatched. This CDR3 has 15 amino acids. Germline CDR1 and CDR2: KGHDR and SFDVKD. CDR3 region: CATSDQQGDSQPQHF. The CDR3 nucleotides read TGTGCCACCAGTGACCAACAGGGGGATTCGCAGCCCCAGCATTTT.

The CDR3 loop is CAISQKGGLPEAFF. CDR3 in DNA: TGTGCCATCAGTCAAAAAGGAGGTTTACCTGAAGCTTTCTTT. The chain carries TRBV10-3 and TRBJ1-1; D gene uncertain. Trimming cost V 5 bases and J 6 bases, with 16 bases left between them. The CDR3 spans 14 residues. Germline lookup yields CDR1 ENHRY and CDR2 SYGVKD.

The genes are TRBV28 and TRBJ1-2, with a tentative D call TRBD1 (6 bases). CDR3 length: 12 amino acids. V lost 8 bases to trimming and J lost 8 bases, with 15 bases between them. Germline V gene lookup returns CDR1 MDHEN and CDR2 SYDVKM. The CDR3: CASESGGRGYTF. The CDR3 region has the DNA TGTGCCAGCGAGAGCGGGGGGCGGGGCTACACCTTC.

This clone was counted a single time. CDR3 sequence: CASSPGQRNQPQHF. The CDR3 DNA reads TGTGCCAGTAGCCCGGGACAGCGCAATCAGCCCCAGCATTTT. The chain joins TRBV19 to TRBJ1-5; 7 bases fit TRBD1. Germline values: CDR1 LNHDA, CDR2 SQIVND (reference sequence). The ends lost 6 bases at V and 2 bases at J; junction bases unmatched: 4. The CDR3 covers 14 residues.

The chain is built from TRBV5-4 and TRBJ2-7; D may be TRBD1 (6 bases). The CDR3 has 15 amino acids. Germline values: CDR1 SGHNT, CDR2 YYREEE (reference sequence). Between the trimmed V and J ends, which lost 4 bases and 2 bases, there was a span of 16 bases. The DNA for the CDR3 is TGTGCCAGCAGCGGCAGGGGCCAGGGCGCCTACGAGCAGTACTTC. This gives the protein CASSGRGQGAYEQYF.

V and J are TRBV2 and TRBJ2-5, with D perhaps TRBD2 (6 bases). The germline CDR1 and CDR2 sequences are SNHLY and FYNNEI. Between the trimmed V and J ends, which lost 0 bases and 1 base, there was a span of 12 bases. The CDR3 loop spans 16 amino acids. CDR3 nucleotides: TGTGCCAGCAGTGAAGCACCCCGGGACTTCCAAGAGACCCAGTACTTC. Amino acids: CASSEAPRDFQETQYF. Looking up the rest from reference TRBV2 and TRBJ2-5 gives the full variable domain: EPEVTQTPSHQVTQMGQEVILRCVPISNHLYFYWYRQILGQKVEFLVSFYNNEISEKSEIFDDQFSVERPDGSNFTLKIRSTKLEDSAMYFCASSEAPRDFQETQYFGPGTRLLVL.

The chain combines TRBV18 with TRBJ1-1; tentatively, D is TRBD1 (5 bases). The ends were cut back, 4 bases at V and 1 base at J, with 7 bases in the middle. The germline V gene encodes CDR1 KGHSH and CDR2 LQKENI. This CDR3 region has 13 residues. CDR3 protein: CASSRGSNTEAFF. The CDR3 coding sequence is TGTGCCAGCTCACGGGGCTCGAACACTGAAGCTTTCTTT.

V is TRBV28 and J is TRBJ1-1; D is unclear. V lost 5 bases and J lost 2, with 12 bases in between. Germline loops: CDR1 MDHEN, CDR2 SYDVKM. The CDR3 loop spans 14 amino acids. The CDR3 coding sequence is TGTGCCAGCAGTCCGCGACAAGCCAACACTGAAGCTTTCTTT. Its translation is CASSPRQANTEAFF.

The chain recombines TRBV3-1 (or the pseudogene TRBV3-2) with TRBJ1-5; TRBD1 matches at 8 bases. This CDR3 has 15 residues. Trimming removed 1 base from V and 5 bases from J; junction bases left unmatched: 4. From germline, CDR1 is LGHDT and CDR2 YNNKEL (reference sequence). CDR3 bases: TGTGCCAGCAGCCAAGTTCCAGGGGGCGATCAGCCCCAGCATTTT. This sequence encodes CASSQVPGGDQPQHF.

In this sample, this clone turned up many times. CDR3 protein: CASSTRPGQGYEQYF. As DNA, the CDR3 is TGTGCCAGCAGTACCCGACCGGGACAGGGCTACGAGCAGTACTTC. This chain connects TRBV28 to TRBJ2-7, with 9 bases that match TRBD1. V dropped 5 bases and J dropped 3; count of bases not matched to a gene: 8. The germline V gene has CDR1 MDHEN and CDR2 SYDVKM. The CDR3 runs to 15 residues.

The chain is built from TRBV6-5 and TRBJ2-5; a weak D match, TRBD1 (5 bases). From germline, CDR1 is MNHEY and CDR2 SVGAGI. The CDR3 spans 15 residues. Between the trimmed V and J ends, which lost 0 bases and 2 bases, there was a span of 10 bases. CDR3 sequence: CASSYSRGLQETQYF. CDR3 coding DNA: TGTGCCAGCAGTTACTCTAGGGGCCTGCAAGAGACCCAGTACTTC.

The chain is built from TRBV7-8 and TRBJ1-1, with 8 nucleotides matching TRBD1. The CDR3 has 15 residues. J lost 4 bases, V lost 0 bases, and 4 bases had no gene match. The germline gives CDR1 SGHVS, CDR2 FQNEAQ. As DNA, the CDR3 is TGTGCCAGCAGCTTAGCGCAGGGGGCGGTCACTGAAGCTTTCTTT. Its protein product is CASSLAQGAVTEAFF.

This clone appeared once. This chain links TRBV7-6 with TRBJ2-7, with D perhaps matching TRBD2 (7 bases). With 4 bases removed from V and 5 bases from J, the gap between germline ends came to 21 bases. The length of the CDR3 is 16 residues. Germline V gene sequence: CDR1 SGHVS, CDR2 FNYEAQ. The CDR3 region has the DNA TGTGCCAGCAGCTATCTATGTGGGGGGGCCGTCCACGAGCAGTACGTC. Its translation is CASSYLCGGAVHEQYV.

V and J are TRBV29-1 and TRBJ2-7; 9 bases line up with TRBD2. The junction had 12 bases not matched to a gene; V was cut back by 3 bases and J by 3 bases. Germline V gene sequence: CDR1 SQVTM, CDR2 ANQGSEA. This CDR3 region has 16 residues. This CDR3 is CSVEGVASGDYYEQYF. The CDR3, as DNA: TGCAGCGTTGAGGGGGTGGCTAGCGGGGACTACTACGAGCAGTACTTC.

This clone came up once. This chain joins TRBV19 and TRBJ2-2; no definite D call. The germline gives CDR1 LNHDA, CDR2 SQIVND (reference sequence). The CDR3 is 11 amino acids. CDR3 DNA: TGTGTCCCCCAGGACACCGGGGAGCTGTTTTTT. This sequence encodes CVPQDTGELFF. Using reference TRBV19 and TRBJ2-2 for the parts outside the CDR3, the full variable domain is DGGITQSPKYLFRKEGQNVTLSCEQNLNHDAMYWYRQDPGQGLRLIYYSQIVNDFQKGDIAEGYSVSREKKESFPLTVTSAQKNPTAFYLCVPQDTGELFFGEGSRLTVL.

This chain joins TRBV9 and TRBJ2-2; no definite D call. CDR3 length: 14 residues. Trimming took off 4 bases at V and 0 bases at J, with 7 bases between the two ends. Per germline, CDR1 SGDLS and CDR2 YYNGEE. In DNA, the CDR3 is TGTGCCAGCAGCTTACAATCGAACACCGGGGAGCTGTTTTTT. This gives the protein CASSLQSNTGELFF.